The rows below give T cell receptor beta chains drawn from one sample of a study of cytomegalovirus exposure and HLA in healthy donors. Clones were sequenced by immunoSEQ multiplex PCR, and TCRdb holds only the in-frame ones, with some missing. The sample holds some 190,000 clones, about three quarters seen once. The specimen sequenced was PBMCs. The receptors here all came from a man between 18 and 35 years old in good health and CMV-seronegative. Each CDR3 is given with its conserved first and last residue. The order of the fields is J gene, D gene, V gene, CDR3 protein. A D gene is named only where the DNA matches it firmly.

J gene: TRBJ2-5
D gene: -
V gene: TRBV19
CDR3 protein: CASKFRSSLETQYF

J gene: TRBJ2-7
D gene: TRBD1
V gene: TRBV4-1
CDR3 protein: CASSHRTGPYEQYF

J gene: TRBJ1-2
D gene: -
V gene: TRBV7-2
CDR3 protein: CASSLVGGVYGYTF

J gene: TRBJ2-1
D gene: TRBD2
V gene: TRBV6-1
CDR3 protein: CASRTSGGTISEQFF

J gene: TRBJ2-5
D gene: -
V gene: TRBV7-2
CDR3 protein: CASSLAGAKETQYF

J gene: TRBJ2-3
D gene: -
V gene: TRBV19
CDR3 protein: CASSGFGADTQYF

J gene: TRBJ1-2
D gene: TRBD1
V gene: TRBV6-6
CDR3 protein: CASRTGNYGYTF

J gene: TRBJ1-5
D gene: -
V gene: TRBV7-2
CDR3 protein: CASSLESGQPQHF

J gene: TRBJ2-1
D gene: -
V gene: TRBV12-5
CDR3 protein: CASGSYDGEGEGEQFF

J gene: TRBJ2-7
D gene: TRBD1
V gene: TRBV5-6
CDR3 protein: CASSDDRDYEQYF

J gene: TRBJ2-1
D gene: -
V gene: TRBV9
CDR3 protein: CASSVGSAAQQFF

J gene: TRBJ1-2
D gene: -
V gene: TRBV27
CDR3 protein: CASSDDKFYGYTF

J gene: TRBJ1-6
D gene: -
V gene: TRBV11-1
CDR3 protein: CASSWSGVGNSPLHF

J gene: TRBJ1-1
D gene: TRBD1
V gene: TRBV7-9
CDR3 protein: CASNRDRMNTEAFF

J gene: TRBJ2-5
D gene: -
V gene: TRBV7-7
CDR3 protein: CASSRRGPRETQYF

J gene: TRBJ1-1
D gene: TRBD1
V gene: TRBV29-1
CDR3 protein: CSVGQGVMTEAFF

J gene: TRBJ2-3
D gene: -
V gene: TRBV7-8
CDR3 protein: CASSLGLTSTSTDTQYF

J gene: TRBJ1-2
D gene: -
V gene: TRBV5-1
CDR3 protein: CASSPGGQWENNYGYTF

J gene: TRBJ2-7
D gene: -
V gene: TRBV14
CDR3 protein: CASSKGGAVYEQYF

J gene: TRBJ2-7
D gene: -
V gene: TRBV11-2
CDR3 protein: CASSKGLGSSYEQYF

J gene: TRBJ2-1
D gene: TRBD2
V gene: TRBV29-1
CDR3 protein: CSVELLTSGDNEQFF

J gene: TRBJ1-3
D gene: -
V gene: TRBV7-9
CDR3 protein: CASSLAFGSGPGAGNTIYF

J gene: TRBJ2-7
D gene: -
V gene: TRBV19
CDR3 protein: CASSSPGQGSSYEQYF

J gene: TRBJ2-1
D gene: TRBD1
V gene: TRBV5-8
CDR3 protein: CASSLDRVFEQFF

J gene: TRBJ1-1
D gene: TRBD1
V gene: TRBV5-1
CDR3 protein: CASSLEGQVGTEAFF

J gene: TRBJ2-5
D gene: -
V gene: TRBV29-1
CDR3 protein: CSVVGGAGIGETQYF

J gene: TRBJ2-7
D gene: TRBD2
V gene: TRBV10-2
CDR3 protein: CASSLTSGGSYEQYF

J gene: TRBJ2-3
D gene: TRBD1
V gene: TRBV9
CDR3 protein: CASSFRQGAPSTDTQYF

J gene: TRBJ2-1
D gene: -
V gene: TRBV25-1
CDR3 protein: CASSEYSRGSNEQFF

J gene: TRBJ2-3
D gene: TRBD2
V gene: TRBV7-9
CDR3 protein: CSAGASGRKADTQYF

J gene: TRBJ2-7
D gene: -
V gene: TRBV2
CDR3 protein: CASSGRTTYYEQYF

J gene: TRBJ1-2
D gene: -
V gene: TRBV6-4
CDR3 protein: CASSEGGAGWANGYTF

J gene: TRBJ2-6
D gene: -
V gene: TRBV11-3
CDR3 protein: CASSPGRAGANVLTF

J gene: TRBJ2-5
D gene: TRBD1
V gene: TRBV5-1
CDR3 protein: CASSIQGPQETQYF

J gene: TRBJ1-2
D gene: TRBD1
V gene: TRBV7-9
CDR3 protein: CASSFPGGAGYTF

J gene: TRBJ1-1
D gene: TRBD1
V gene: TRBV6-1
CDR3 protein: CASSPRGGIRTEAFF

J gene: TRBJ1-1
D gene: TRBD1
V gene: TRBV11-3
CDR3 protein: CASSPRGQGNTEAFF

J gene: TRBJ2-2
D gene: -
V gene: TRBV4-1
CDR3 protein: CASSQAEGATGELFF

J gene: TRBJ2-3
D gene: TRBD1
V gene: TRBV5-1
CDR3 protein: CASSLPTGGNTDTQYF

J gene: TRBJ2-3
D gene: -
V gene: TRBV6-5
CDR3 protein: CASSLAGKTDTQYF

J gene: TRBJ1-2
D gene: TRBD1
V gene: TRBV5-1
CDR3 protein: CASSGLQGGGYTF

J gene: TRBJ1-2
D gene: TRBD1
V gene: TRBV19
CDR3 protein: CASSIDRGKGNYGYTF

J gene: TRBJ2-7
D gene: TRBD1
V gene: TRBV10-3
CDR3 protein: CAISESQGVYEQYF

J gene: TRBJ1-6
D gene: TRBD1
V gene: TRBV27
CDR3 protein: CASSLSGTGSSYNSPLHF

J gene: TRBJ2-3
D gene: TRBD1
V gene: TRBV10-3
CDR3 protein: CAISDPGQGVTDTQYF

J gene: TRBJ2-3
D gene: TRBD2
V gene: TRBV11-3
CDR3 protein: CASSLLLLAGVDTQYF

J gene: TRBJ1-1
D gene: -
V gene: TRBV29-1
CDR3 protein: CSVLWVRGTEAFF

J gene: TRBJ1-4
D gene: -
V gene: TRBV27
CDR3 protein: CASSLSGLGRELFF

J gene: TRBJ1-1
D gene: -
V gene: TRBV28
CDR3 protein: CASFPGSVNTEAFF

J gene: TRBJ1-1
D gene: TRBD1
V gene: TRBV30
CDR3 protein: CAWSVGDRLNTEAFF

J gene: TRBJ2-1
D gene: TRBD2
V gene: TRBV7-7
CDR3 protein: CAVGAAGDREQFF

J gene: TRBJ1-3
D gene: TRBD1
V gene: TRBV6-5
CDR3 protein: CASSSLGTAGNTIYF

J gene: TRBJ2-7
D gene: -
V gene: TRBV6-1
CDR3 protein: CAGSVQASSYEQYF

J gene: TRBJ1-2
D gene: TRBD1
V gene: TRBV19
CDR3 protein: CASSTLSWTGEYGYTF

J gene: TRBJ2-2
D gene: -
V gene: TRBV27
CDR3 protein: CASSLNRNTGELFF